This record looks at one T cell receptor (beta chain) sequence and its context. The antigen it recognizes is unknown. No much larger clone is present one base from it, and per-base qualities are unavailable. The sequencer was an Illumina HiSeq 2500. Quantitative 5'-RACE with molecular barcodes was the method used to prepare the TCR beta libraries. The authors processed their data as follows. A new computational method based on a probabilistic model of VDJ rearrangement was used to identify disease-linked TCR variants. TCRdb trimmed the raw reads at Q25, called clones with MiXCR and kept productive beta chains. Merged by CDR3 protein, the rows form single entries marked with the most common genes and DNA. V and J calls and clone size were set by TCRdb, not the authors. This sample has around 250,000 distinct CDR3 sequences in its table, and approximately 30% of those were observed once. Roughly 4.2% of the sample is in the top ten clones.

The entry originates in a study of CD8 T cells in ankylosing spondylitis (dated by TCRdb to 2016 to 2017). Broadly, across the study: To find TCR variants linked to disease, the study profiled T cell receptor beta repertoires in ankylosing spondylitis patients and healthy donors. In total, the full study cohort was made up of roughly 110 healthy donors and 20 to 25 ankylosing spondylitis patients. Peripheral blood samples were taken, and synovial fluid was additionally collected from ankylosing spondylitis patients.

Here is what the overall study found, with its caveats: The disease-linked clones had a CD8+ phenotype and were found at relatively low frequencies in peripheral blood. Some motif variants had previously been reported in the synovial fluid and blood of reactive arthritis patients, which suggests shared mechanisms of disease initiation. A TCR beta motif of fewer than 10 highly homologous amino acid variants appeared characteristic of blood from ankylosing spondylitis patients. The disease-linked clones were reported to be significantly enriched in matched synovial fluid samples from ankylosing spondylitis patients.

This TCR derives from a male donor with ankylosing spondylitis or in good health (not recorded which). The sequenced sample consisted of blood, either unsorted or a sorted T cell fraction (not recorded which).

The DNA reads TGTGCCAGCAGTCAACCACGGGGGGAGGGAGATACGCAGTATTTT. Translation gives CASSQPRGEGDTQYF. The V and J genes are TRBV3-1 and TRBJ2-3; TRBD2 fits 7 bases in the junction. The CDR3 numbers 15 residues from cysteine through phenylalanine. Only the CDR3 portion is preserved as DNA: 45 bases, with reading frame beginning at the first base. V and J are trimmed by 6 bases and 5 bases, and the gene matches miss 11 bases of the junction. CDR1 and CDR2 (LGHDT, YNNKEL) derive from the germline V gene (reference sequence).